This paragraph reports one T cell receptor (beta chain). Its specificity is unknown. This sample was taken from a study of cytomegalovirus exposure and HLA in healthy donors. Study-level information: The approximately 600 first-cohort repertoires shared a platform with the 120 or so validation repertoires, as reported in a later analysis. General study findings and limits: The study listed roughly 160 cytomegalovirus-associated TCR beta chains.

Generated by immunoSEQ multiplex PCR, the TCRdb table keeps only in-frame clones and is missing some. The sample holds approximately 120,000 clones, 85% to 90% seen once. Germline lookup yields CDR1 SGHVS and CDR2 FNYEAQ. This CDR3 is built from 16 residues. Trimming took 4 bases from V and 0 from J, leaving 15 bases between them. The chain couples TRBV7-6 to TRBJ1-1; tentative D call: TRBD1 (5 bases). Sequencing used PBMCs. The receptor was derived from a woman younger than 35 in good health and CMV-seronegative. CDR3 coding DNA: TGTGCCAGCAGCTCTGTAGGGGCACAGGTGAACACTGAAGCTTTCTTT. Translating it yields CASSSVGAQVNTEAFF.